This T cell receptor beta chain originates from a study of blood T cell repertoires in COVID-19. At the level of the study: Samples taken during acute and convalescent COVID-19 were collected in the United States, Italy and Spain. Sources were T cells, B-cell-depleted T cells, or PBMCs; the material itself was cDNA or gDNA.

Source study methods: By means of reference gene primer amplification, nucleated cell counts were estimated. Method: immunoSEQ multiplex PCR; TCRdb's copy keeps in-frame clones and lacks some. V and J calls plus clone size are reproduced from that table; the DNA served to infer D and trimming. The sample has 250,000 or so clones; about four fifths are singletons. The source of this sequence is a man older than 75 with acute or convalescent COVID-19. Sample: peripheral blood.

The chain's CDR3 is CASSVAETGVTEAFF. As DNA, the CDR3 is TGTGCCAGCAGCGTTGCTGAGACAGGGGTCACTGAAGCTTTCTTT. The V gene is TRBV9, the J gene TRBJ1-1; 8 bases align to TRBD1. The CDR3 loop spans 15 amino acids. Trimming cost V 2 bases and J 4 bases; bases outside gene matches: 7. CDR1 SGDLS and CDR2 YYNGEE come from the germline V gene.